A selection of T cell receptor beta chains follows, all from one sample in a study of CD8 T cells in ankylosing spondylitis. A single record per CDR3 protein comes from TCRdb applying MiXCR to the 5' RACE reads. The repertoire holds about 130,000 distinct CDR3 sequences, roughly an eighth seen once, with about 3% in the top ten. Sequencing was done on a sample of blood, either unsorted or a sorted T cell fraction (not recorded which). Every receptor here comes from a female donor with ankylosing spondylitis or in good health (not recorded which). The CDR3 runs from the conserved cysteine through the conserved F or W. D genes are given only for firm matches. Only some rows state a clone size, as once, few, many or a class for expanded clones.

d_gene	v_gene	j_gene	abundance	CDR3aa	CDR3nt
-	TRBV21-1	TRBJ2-4	few	CASSRTSKWGAKNIQYF	TGTGCCAGCAGCCGGACCAGCAAGTGGGGGGCCAAAAACATTCAGTACTTC
-	TRBV12-3/TRBV12-4	TRBJ2-7	many	CASSPLFGEQYF	TGTGCCAGCAGCCCCCTATTCGGCGAGCAGTACTTC
-	TRBV5-1	TRBJ1-2	many	CASSLEPNYGYTF	TGCGCCAGCAGCTTGGAGCCTAACTATGGCTACACCTTC
-	TRBV3-1	TRBJ1-5	many	CASSQSYYQPQHF	TGTGCCAGCAGCCAATCTTACTATCAGCCCCAGCATTTT
TRBD2	TRBV20-1	TRBJ2-1	many	CSARLAGATNEQFF	TGCAGTGCAAGGCTAGCGGGAGCGACCAATGAGCAGTTCTTC
TRBD2	TRBV9	TRBJ2-7	-	CASSVFGGGPEQYF	TGTGCCAGCAGCGTGTTCGGGGGGGGACCTGAACAGTACTTC
-	TRBV7-6	TRBJ1-4	many	CASSFRPGFTNEKLFF	TGTGCCAGCAGCTTCCGCCCAGGGTTCACTAATGAAAAACTGTTTTTT
-	TRBV20-1	TRBJ2-7	many	CSAQLYDEQYF	TGCAGTGCTCAATTATACGACGAGCAGTACTTC
TRBD2	TRBV7-2	TRBJ2-7	-	CASSLDSRGGPYEQYF	TGTGCCAGCAGCTTAGATAGTCGGGGGGGCCCCTACGAGCAGTACTTC
-	TRBV6-5	TRBJ2-7	many	CASSSPGNEQYF	TGTGCCAGCAGTTCCCCAGGGAACGAGCAGTACTTC
TRBD2	TRBV10-3	TRBJ2-1	-	CAISESLGGSYNEQFF	TGTGCCATCAGTGAGTCCCTGGGGGGGTCCTACAATGAGCAGTTCTTC
-	TRBV14	TRBJ2-5	-	CASSHTTAAQETQYF	TGTGCCAGCAGCCACACGACAGCAGCCCAAGAGACCCAGTACTTC
-	TRBV29-1	TRBJ2-7	few	CSVRLGSSYEQYF	TGCAGCGTGAGGTTGGGAAGCTCCTACGAGCAGTACTTC
TRBD1	TRBV7-9	TRBJ1-1	many	CASSLLWDSLMNTEAFF	TGTGCCAGCAGCTTATTGTGGGACAGCCTCATGAACACTGAAGCTTTCTTT
TRBD2	TRBV5-1	TRBJ2-7	many	CASSYGLAGDEQYF	TGCGCCAGCAGCTACGGACTAGCGGGGGACGAGCAGTACTTC
TRBD2	TRBV11-2	TRBJ2-7	few	CASSSLAGSYEQYF	TGTGCCAGCAGCTCACTAGCGGGATCCTACGAGCAGTACTTC
TRBD1	TRBV5-1	TRBJ2-7	-	CASSLWTGTYEQYF	TGCGCCAGCAGCTTGTGGACAGGGACCTACGAGCAGTACTTC
-	TRBV7-6	TRBJ2-2	few	CASSLDPSELSNTGELFF	TGTGCCAGCAGCTTAGATCCTAGCGAACTCTCGAACACCGGGGAGCTGTTTTTT
TRBD2	TRBV20-1	TRBJ2-1	many	CSYSSGSINNEQFF	TGCAGTTATTCTAGCGGGAGTATCAACAATGAGCAGTTCTTC
-	TRBV5-6	TRBJ2-1	many	CASSLRGAAYNEQFF	TGTGCCAGCAGCCTAAGGGGGGCTGCCTACAATGAGCAGTTCTTC
-	TRBV7-2	TRBJ2-3	few	CASSPKYTDTQYF	TGTGCCAGCAGCCCGAAGTACACAGATACGCAGTATTTT
-	TRBV6-5	TRBJ2-1	many	CASSYGAYNEQFF	TGTGCCAGCAGTTACGGAGCCTACAATGAGCAGTTCTTC
-	TRBV20-1	TRBJ2-7	many	CSARDISYEQYF	TGCAGTGCGAGGGACATCTCCTACGAGCAGTACTTC
TRBD1	TRBV5-1	TRBJ1-1	few	CASSSDRGTEAFF	TGCGCCAGCAGCTCGGACAGGGGCACTGAAGCTTTCTTT
TRBD2	TRBV7-8	TRBJ2-7	few	CASSLVRGGSSYEQYF	TGTGCCAGCAGCTTAGTTCGTGGCGGGAGTTCCTACGAGCAGTACTTC
-	TRBV20-1	TRBJ2-7	many	CSARVVGSYEQYF	TGCAGTGCTAGAGTAGTGGGGAGCTACGAGCAGTACTTC
-	TRBV15	TRBJ2-3	few	CATSRGFRASTDTQYF	TGTGCCACCAGCAGAGGTTTTCGAGCTAGCACAGATACGCAGTATTTT
-	TRBV3-1	TRBJ2-3	few	CASSQGHQQSTQYF	TGTGCCAGCAGCCAGGGCCACCAGCAGTCTACGCAGTATTTT
TRBD1	TRBV12-3/TRBV12-4	TRBJ1-5	few	CASSLTGEQPQHF	TGTGCCAGCAGCCTGACAGGGGAGCAGCCCCAGCATTTT
TRBD1	TRBV12-3/TRBV12-4	TRBJ2-2	many	CASSTSGTGSTGELFF	TGTGCCAGCAGTACCTCCGGGACAGGGAGCACCGGGGAGCTGTTTTTT
TRBD1	TRBV6-1	TRBJ1-2	-	CASSRGQGRGYTF	TGTGCCAGCAGCCGGGGACAGGGGCGCGGCTACACCTTC
TRBD1	TRBV19	TRBJ2-6	-	CASSPRTGGANVLTF	TGTGCCAGTAGTCCACGGACAGGTGGGGCCAACGTCCTGACTTTC
-	TRBV6-1	TRBJ2-1	few	CASSEALGWGEQFF	TGTGCCAGCAGTGAAGCGTTAGGCTGGGGTGAGCAGTTCTTC
-	TRBV12-3/TRBV12-4	TRBJ2-5	few	CASAFRGGAQQETQYF	TGTGCCAGCGCATTTCGGGGTGGGGCACAGCAAGAGACCCAGTACTTC
-	TRBV28	TRBJ1-1	many	CASGVGQTEAFF	TGTGCCAGCGGGGTCGGACAGACTGAAGCTTTCTTT
TRBD2	TRBV20-1	TRBJ2-1	few	CSALQAGGSYNEQFF	TGCAGTGCATTGCAAGCGGGGGGCTCCTACAATGAGCAGTTCTTC
-	TRBV5-1	TRBJ2-7	few	CASSRDSAYEQYF	TGCGCCAGCTCCCGGGACTCAGCATACGAGCAGTACTTC
-	TRBV5-1	TRBJ2-2	-	CASMRGSTGELFF	TGCGCCAGCATGAGGGGATCCACCGGGGAGCTGTTTTTT
TRBD2	TRBV12-3/TRBV12-4	TRBJ2-1	many	CASSSWTSSNEQFF	TGTGCCAGCAGTTCCTGGACTAGCAGCAATGAGCAGTTCTTC
TRBD1	TRBV6-5	TRBJ1-2	once	CASSYSTGGPWGYTF	TGTGCCAGCAGTTACTCGACAGGGGGCCCTTGGGGCTACACCTTC
-	TRBV28	TRBJ1-6	once	CASSPSGFLHF	TGTGCCAGCAGTCCTAGTGGGTTCCTCCACTTT
-	TRBV20-1	TRBJ1-1	-	CSAAWGGGNTEAFF	TGCAGTGCTGCATGGGGCGGGGGGAACACTGAAGCTTTCTTT
TRBD2	TRBV12-3/TRBV12-4	TRBJ2-3	many	CASRGERSGGTTDTQYF	TGTGCCAGCAGGGGGGAACGTAGCGGGGGGACCACAGATACGCAGTATTTT
TRBD2	TRBV20-1	TRBJ2-3	many	CSAALSSGIIDTQYF	TGCAGTGCTGCCCTGAGCAGCGGGATAATAGATACGCAGTATTTT
TRBD1	TRBV28	TRBJ1-1	-	CASSTWTGASKRGGAFF	TGTGCCAGCAGTACCTGGACAGGGGCATCCAAAAGGGGAGGCGCTTTCTTT
TRBD2	TRBV27	TRBJ2-7	many	CASSRTSGIYEQYF	TGTGCCAGCAGTAGGACTAGCGGGATCTACGAGCAGTACTTC
TRBD2	TRBV20-1	TRBJ2-2	many	CSARSPSGDNTGELFF	TGCAGTGCTAGGTCCCCTAGCGGGGATAACACCGGGGAGCTGTTTTTT
TRBD1	TRBV12-3/TRBV12-4	TRBJ2-5	-	CASSSRQGGETQYF	TGTGCCAGCAGTTCTCGACAGGGGGGAGAGACCCAGTACTTC
-	TRBV6-1	TRBJ2-3	many	CASRPPGRDTQYF	TGTGCCAGCAGACCCCCGGGGCGGGATACGCAGTATTTT
-	TRBV6-2/TRBV6-3	TRBJ2-1	-	CASSPTRIGYNEQFF	TGTGCCAGCAGCCCAACTAGGATTGGCTACAATGAGCAGTTCTTC
TRBD2	TRBV12-3/TRBV12-4	TRBJ2-1	few	CASVRGLAAHNEQFF	TGTGCCAGCGTTCGGGGACTAGCGGCGCACAATGAGCAGTTCTTC
-	TRBV10-3	TRBJ2-7	many	CAISQLTSGEEQYF	TGTGCCATCAGCCAGCTAACCTCAGGGGAAGAGCAGTACTTC
-	TRBV12-3/TRBV12-4	TRBJ1-4	-	CASSQSSSATNEKLFF	TGTGCCAGCAGTCAGTCGTCAAGTGCAACTAATGAAAAACTGTTTTTT
-	TRBV25-1	TRBJ2-1	few	CASSEPGSLDEQFF	TGTGCCAGCAGTGAACCAGGGTCCTTGGATGAGCAGTTCTTC
TRBD1	TRBV29-1	TRBJ1-1	few	CSVAQGVRTEAFF	TGCAGCGTTGCCCAGGGGGTTCGCACTGAAGCTTTCTTT
TRBD2	TRBV20-1	TRBJ2-1	few	CSASGPSGYNEQFF	TGCAGTGCTAGTGGGCCTAGCGGATACAATGAGCAGTTCTTC
-	TRBV5-1	TRBJ2-6	many	CASSLGGSGANVLTF	TGCGCCAGCAGCTTGGGAGGCTCTGGGGCCAACGTCCTGACTTTC
-	TRBV14	TRBJ2-7	-	CASSQGGASSYEQYF	TGTGCCAGCAGCCAAGGAGGGGCTAGCTCCTACGAGCAGTACTTC
TRBD2	TRBV20-1	TRBJ2-2	few	CCARDPAGGDTGELFF	TGCTGTGCTAGAGATCCGGCGGGAGGGGACACCGGGGAGCTGTTTTTT
-	TRBV20-1	TRBJ1-6	-	CSARFSFNSPLHF	TGCAGTGCTAGATTCAGCTTTAATTCACCCCTCCACTTT